The present T cell receptor beta chain was sequenced within a study of cytomegalovirus exposure and HLA in healthy donors. 13 Jbeta primers and 60 Vbeta primers were used for the PCR. Profiled with immunoSEQ multiplex PCR; TCRdb holds only in-frame clones, not every one. The sample consists of about 160,000 clones, more than 65% of them appearing once. This CDR3 spans 16 amino acids. V was pared by 7 bases and J by 5 bases, with 10 bases of the junction left unmatched. The germline gives CDR1 LNHDA, CDR2 SQIVND (reference sequence). This clone was recorded only once. The rearrangement links TRBV19 to TRBJ1-6; TRBD1 agrees at 8 bases. This clonotype was obtained from a middle-aged man in good health and CMV-seropositive. Sequencing used PBMCs. The CDR3 sequence is CASKGQGAINNSPLHF. CDR3 DNA: TGTGCCAGTAAAGGCCAGGGGGCGATAAATAATTCACCCCTCCACTTT.